Below are 8 T cell receptor beta chains sequenced from a single sample in a study of pediatric ulcerative colitis. Rectal tissue came from one to two pinch biopsies taken at colonoscopy. Here immunoSEQ multiplex PCR was the method, and the copy in TCRdb shows in-frame clones only, minus some. Of 30,000 to 35,000 clones listed, 80% to 90% are singletons. What was sequenced was gut tissue. The receptors here all came from a boy aged 10-17 years with mild ulcerative colitis.

Points on this clone: At the DNA level, this CDR3 is encoded by other sequences in the same sample as well. The chain carries TRBV7-6 and TRBJ2-5, with TRBD1 matching 7 bases. V gave up 2 bases and J gave up 4 bases; unmatched junction bases: 1. The CDR3 loop spans 13 amino acids. Germline V gene sequence: CDR1 SGHVS, CDR2 FNYEAQ. The CDR3 loop is CASSLYRGETQYF. The CDR3 nucleotides are TGTGCCAGCAGCTTATACAGGGGAGAGACCCAGTACTTC.

The chain couples TRBV6-1 to TRBJ1-5; 7 bases fit TRBD1. Germline-derived CDR1 and CDR2 are MNHNS and SASEGT. This CDR3 contains 16 residues. V was clipped by 1 base and J by 2 bases; unmatched bases: 5. CDR3 in amino acids: CASSEEGAPGNQPQHF. The CDR3 bases are TGTGCCAGCAGTGAAGAGGGGGCGCCGGGCAATCAGCCCCAGCATTTT.

V gene TRBV2 combines with J gene TRBJ1-3; possible D gene TRBD1, 5 bases. The V and J ends lost 2 bases and 3 bases respectively, with 8 bases between them. The germline gives CDR1 SNHLY, CDR2 FYNNEI. The CDR3 totals 14 residues. DNA of the CDR3: TGTGCCAGCAGTGAATATGGGGGTGGAAACACCATATATTTT. As protein: CASSEYGGGNTIYF. Supplemented by reference TRBV2 and TRBJ1-3, the full variable domain reads EPEVTQTPSHQVTQMGQEVILRCVPISNHLYFYWYRQILGQKVEFLVSFYNNEISEKSEIFDDQFSVERPDGSNFTLKIRSTKLEDSAMYFCASSEYGGGNTIYFGEGSWLTVV.

The chain carries TRBV30 and TRBJ1-6, with a tentative D call TRBD1 (5 bases). The length of the CDR3 is 13 residues. V was pared by 1 base and J by 7 bases, with 8 bases between. CDR1 and CDR2 from the germline V gene are GTSNPN and SVGIG (reference sequence). CDR3 nucleotide sequence: TGTGCCTGGAGTGCAGGGTCGAATTCACCCCTCCACTTT. It encodes CAWSAGSNSPLHF.

The gene calls are TRBV5-8 and TRBJ2-7; D gene uncertain. Germline V gene lookup returns CDR1 SGHTS and CDR2 YDEGEE. CDR3 length: 11 amino acids. Trimming took 0 bases from V and 2 from J, leaving 0 bases between them. Written as DNA, the CDR3 is TGTGCCAGCAGCTTGGCCTACGAGCAGTACTTC. Protein product: CASSLAYEQYF.

The chain is built from TRBV5-8 and TRBJ1-1; TRBD1 aligns across 8 bases. The ends lost 6 bases at V and 3 bases at J; junction bases unmatched: 4. CDR1 and CDR2 from the germline V gene are SGHTS and YDEGEE. This CDR3 comprises 13 residues. In DNA, the CDR3 is TGTGCCAGCACCCGGGACAGGTACACTGAAGCTTTCTTT. Residues: CASTRDRYTEAFF.

CDR3 in amino acids: CATTDIPFPSGANVLTF. DNA of the CDR3: TGTGCCACGACGGACATCCCTTTTCCCTCTGGGGCCAACGTCCTGACTTTC. This chain uses TRBV10-3 with TRBJ2-6; possibly TRBD1 for D (5 bases). Germline CDR1 ENHRY, CDR2 SYGVKD. V was clipped by 10 bases and J by 0 bases, with 19 bases between them. The CDR3 contains 17 residues.

This chain joins TRBV5-4 and TRBJ1-1; unclear D gene. Trimming pared 2 bases from V and 7 bases from J, leaving 9 bases between. The CDR3 consists of 12 residues. Germline CDR1 SGHNT, CDR2 YYREEE (reference sequence). CDR3 nucleotide sequence: TGTGCCAGCAGCTTATTTTCTAGTGAAGCTTTCTTT. This gives the protein CASSLFSSEAFF.